These 16 T cell receptor beta chains share one sample of origin, sequenced in a study of shared clonotypes between healthy human individuals. Naive-designated CD8 cells lacked CD45RO, were positively enriched for CCR7, and omitted terminally differentiated effector memory CD45RA+ cells. Generated by immunoSEQ multiplex PCR, the TCRdb table keeps only in-frame clones and is missing some. The table includes fewer than 1 million clones, 90% to 97% detected once. Input material: naive CD8+ T cells sorted from blood. These receptors all stem from a man aged 25-40 years in good health.

V usage is TRBV4-1 and J usage is TRBJ2-3; D gene ambiguous. The CDR3 sequence is 14 residues long. Trimming removed 4 bases from V and 2 bases from J, with 10 bases in between. Germline CDR1 reads MGHRA; CDR2 reads YSYEKL. CDR3 nucleotide sequence: TGCGCCAGCAGCCCGGGCTCATCCACAGATACGCAGTATTTT. It specifies CASSPGSSTDTQYF.

The chain carries TRBV27 and TRBJ1-5; TRBD1 aligns across 7 bases. J gave up 3 bases and V 4 bases, and 3 bases lay outside the gene matches. Germline V CDR1 and CDR2: MNHEY, SMNVEV (reference sequence). The CDR3 totals 14 residues. The CDR3 sequence: CASSSGQYNQPQHF. Here the CDR3 DNA reads TGTGCCAGCAGTTCGGGACAGTACAATCAGCCCCAGCATTTT.

The chain uses TRBV13 and TRBJ1-2, with D possibly TRBD1 on 5 matching bases. The CDR3 has 15 residues. Trimming shortened V by 0 bases and J by 5 bases, and 13 bases separated the two germline ends. The germline V gene has CDR1 PRHDT and CDR2 FYEKMQ (reference sequence). In DNA, the CDR3 is TGTGCCAGCAGCTTAGGGAGGCCGACAGCTTATGGCTACACCTTC. Translated: CASSLGRPTAYGYTF.

V is TRBV11-3 and J is TRBJ2-1; TRBD1 might be the D (8 bases). There are 16 residues in the CDR3. Trimming removed 5 bases at V and 3 bases at J, with 17 bases between. The germline CDR1 and CDR2 sequences are SGHNT and YENEEA. CDR3 coding DNA: TGTGCCAGCAGCGGGAGGGACAGGTTGGGCTACAATGAGCAGTTCTTC. It translates to CASSGRDRLGYNEQFF.

The chain carries TRBV4-1 and TRBJ1-1; D gene unclear. V was pared by 4 bases and J by 0 bases, with 6 bases between. The V gene's germline CDR1 is MGHRA and CDR2 YSYEKL. The CDR3 is 13 amino acids. The CDR3 region has the DNA TGCGCCAGCAGCCCAAACATGAACACTGAAGCTTTCTTT. Translated: CASSPNMNTEAFF.

A few counts support this clone. The same CDR3 also results from other DNA sequences found in this sample. The rearrangement links TRBV7-9 to TRBJ1-5; D is uncertain. The CDR3 covers 13 residues. Trimming removed 5 bases at V and 0 bases at J, with 5 bases between. CDR1 SEHNR and CDR2 FQNEAQ come from the germline V gene (reference sequence). CDR3 protein: CASSLNSNQPQHF. The CDR3 DNA reads TGTGCCAGCAGCCTTAATAGCAATCAGCCCCAGCATTTT.

The chain employs TRBV27 and TRBJ1-1, with a weak D call TRBD1 (6 bases). The CDR3 is 14 residues long. The V end lost 8 bases, the J end lost 1 base, and 14 bases lay between the germline ends. Germline V gene sequence: CDR1 MNHEY, CDR2 SMNVEV (reference sequence). For the CDR3, the DNA is TGTGCCAGCGGACAGAGTCTGAGGAACACTGAAGCTTTCTTT. It is translated as CASGQSLRNTEAFF.

This clone has a single count. V usage is TRBV28 and J usage is TRBJ1-5; D is unresolved. Trimming removed 6 bases at V and 0 bases at J, with 9 bases between. Germline lookup yields CDR1 MDHEN and CDR2 SYDVKM. The CDR3 runs to 14 residues. The chain's CDR3 is CASRGGDSNQPQHF. The DNA for the CDR3 is TGTGCCAGCAGGGGCGGTGATAGCAATCAGCCCCAGCATTTT.

This chain uses TRBV4-3 with TRBJ1-1, with TRBD1 as a possible D gene (5 bases). The germline V and J ends were trimmed by 3 bases and 1 base, with 12 bases remaining between them. CDR3 size: 15 residues. Germline V CDR1 and CDR2: LGHNA, YSLEER. For the CDR3, the DNA is TGCGCCAGCAGCCACTACTTGACAGCGAACACTGAAGCTTTCTTT. Amino acids: CASSHYLTANTEAFF.

This CDR3 is CASSPAGQAYEQYF. The DNA of the CDR3 is TGTGCCAGTAGTCCCGCTGGACAAGCCTACGAGCAGTACTTC. This chain uses TRBV19 with TRBJ2-7; maybe TRBD1 (5 bases). The germline V gene has CDR1 LNHDA and CDR2 SQIVND (reference sequence). The CDR3 extends over 14 amino acids. Trimming removed 5 bases at V and 2 bases at J, with 13 bases between.

The J gene is TRBJ2-1, the V gene TRBV5-4; weak D call: TRBD2 (6 bases). This CDR3 spans 15 amino acids. The V gene lost 4 bases and the J gene lost 9 bases, with 20 bases spanning the gap. Germline assignment: CDR1 SGHNT and CDR2 YYREEE (reference sequence). The CDR3 nucleotides are TGTGCCAGCAGCCCGCCATCTAGCGCATTAGGTGAGCAGTTCTTC. Translated, it gives CASSPPSSALGEQFF.

The chain recombines TRBV7-9 with TRBJ2-5; maybe TRBD2 (5 bases). The V end was cut by 5 bases, the J end by 6 bases, with 19 bases between. Germline loops: CDR1 SEHNR, CDR2 FQNEAQ (reference sequence). The CDR3 length is 15 residues. CDR3 loop: CASSPRALEMKTQYF. CDR3 in DNA: TGTGCCAGCAGCCCGAGGGCCTTGGAGATGAAGACCCAGTACTTC.

The chain employs TRBV27 and TRBJ1-1, with D possibly being TRBD1 (5 bases). CDR3 length equals 15 residues. With 3 bases removed from V and 4 bases from J, the gap between germline ends came to 15 bases. Germline V gene lookup returns CDR1 MNHEY and CDR2 SMNVEV (reference sequence). DNA of the CDR3: TGTGCCAGCAGTTTCGTCGACAGCGGCCCCACTGAAGCTTTCTTT. Protein product: CASSFVDSGPTEAFF.

The sample holds one count of this clone. J is TRBJ1-2 and V is TRBV7-9; 7 bases align to TRBD1. Germline V gene data show CDR1 as SEHNR and CDR2 as FQNEAQ (reference sequence). There are 15 residues in the CDR3. Trimming took 5 bases from V and 0 from J; bases not matched to a gene: 6. The CDR3 spells CASSHGDSPNYGYTF. The CDR3 DNA reads TGTGCCAGCAGCCATGGGGACAGTCCTAACTATGGCTACACCTTC.

The chain joins TRBV6-6 to TRBJ2-3; TRBD1 or TRBD2 may be the D gene (5 bases each). Germline V gene sequence: CDR1 MNHNY, CDR2 SVGAGI (reference sequence). This CDR3 contains 16 residues. Trimming shortened V by 6 bases and J by 1 base, and 17 bases separated the two germline ends. The CDR3 spells CASRPVGAGGTDTQYF. In nucleotides, the CDR3 is TGTGCCAGCAGGCCTGTCGGGGCGGGCGGCACAGATACGCAGTATTTT.

CDR3 sequence: CSVGHKSYEQYF. The CDR3 nucleotides are TGCAGCGTAGGACATAAGAGCTACGAGCAGTACTTC. This chain uses TRBV29-1 with TRBJ2-7; D perhaps matches TRBD1 (5 bases). V was cut by 6 bases and J by 3 bases, with 12 bases left in between. Germline values: CDR1 SQVTM, CDR2 ANQGSEA. The CDR3 is 12 residues long.